These T cell receptor beta chains were read from a single sample in a study of read filtering for tumor transcriptome and immune sequencing. Each CDR3 protein gets one entry after TCRdb re-called the reads with MiXCR. The sample has about 130,000 distinct CDR3 sequences, over 10% seen once. Sequenced: a population of CD138-negative cells sorted from bone marrow. All receptors come from a donor aged 40 or over with multiple myeloma. Each CDR3 is given with its conserved first and last residue. The order of the fields is V gene, J gene, D gene, clone size, CDR3 DNA, CDR3 protein. D genes are given only for firm matches. Expanded clones get a size class; other rows say once, few or many, or leave the size out.

V gene: TRBV10-3
J gene: TRBJ2-1
D gene: TRBD1
clone size: many
CDR3 DNA: TGTGCCATCAGTGAGTGGAGGACAGGGGGCTCCGATGAGCAGTTCTTC
CDR3 protein: CAISEWRTGGSDEQFF

V gene: TRBV20-1
J gene: TRBJ2-1
D gene: TRBD2
clone size: few
CDR3 DNA: TGCAGTGCTAGTCCCAGCGGGGGGTACAATGAGCAGTTCTTC
CDR3 protein: CSASPSGGYNEQFF

V gene: TRBV24-1
J gene: TRBJ1-5
D gene: .
clone size: .
CDR3 DNA: TGTGCCACCAGTGATCGTCAACCACATAGCAATCAGCCCCAGCATTTT
CDR3 protein: CATSDRQPHSNQPQHF

V gene: TRBV19
J gene: TRBJ1-5
D gene: .
clone size: many
CDR3 DNA: TGTGCCAGTAGTATAGTCCAGGGTGTGAGCAATCAGCCCCAGCATTTT
CDR3 protein: CASSIVQGVSNQPQHF

V gene: TRBV6-2/TRBV6-3
J gene: TRBJ2-1
D gene: TRBD2
clone size: many
CDR3 DNA: TGTGCCAGCAGTTCCGTACTGACTAGCGGGGGACGCAATGAGCAGTTCTTC
CDR3 protein: CASSSVLTSGGRNEQFF

V gene: TRBV30
J gene: TRBJ2-2
D gene: .
clone size: many
CDR3 DNA: TGTGCCTGGGGAAGGCAGGGGAACACCGGGGAGCTGTTTTTT
CDR3 protein: CAWGRQGNTGELFF

V gene: TRBV20-1
J gene: TRBJ2-3
D gene: .
clone size: few
CDR3 DNA: TGCAGTGCACTGGGGGGAGATACGCAGTATTTT
CDR3 protein: CSALGGDTQYF

V gene: TRBV11-2
J gene: TRBJ2-7
D gene: TRBD1
clone size: many
CDR3 DNA: TGTGCCAGCAGCCAGCGGACAGGGGGTCCCAACGAGCAGTACTTC
CDR3 protein: CASSQRTGGPNEQYF

V gene: TRBV5-6
J gene: TRBJ2-7
D gene: .
clone size: many
CDR3 DNA: TGTGCCAGCAGCTTCCGGGGGGCCCACGAGCAGTACTTC
CDR3 protein: CASSFRGAHEQYF

V gene: TRBV30
J gene: TRBJ1-3
D gene: .
clone size: many
CDR3 DNA: TGTGGGGGCGCCAGAGGCTCTGGAAACACCATATATTTT
CDR3 protein: CGGARGSGNTIYF

V gene: TRBV3-1
J gene: TRBJ2-3
D gene: .
clone size: many
CDR3 DNA: TGTGCCAGCAGCCAAGGGACTGGAGATACGCAGTATTTT
CDR3 protein: CASSQGTGDTQYF

V gene: TRBV30
J gene: TRBJ1-1
D gene: .
clone size: many
CDR3 DNA: TGTGCCTGGAAGTTCCCGGGGGCTACGAACACTGAAGCTTTCTTT
CDR3 protein: CAWKFPGATNTEAFF

V gene: TRBV5-4
J gene: TRBJ1-1
D gene: .
clone size: many
CDR3 DNA: TGTGCCAGCAGCTTGGTCGGGGGTGGCATGAACACTGAAGCTTTCTTT
CDR3 protein: CASSLVGGGMNTEAFF

V gene: TRBV18
J gene: TRBJ2-7
D gene: TRBD2
clone size: many
CDR3 DNA: TGTGCCAGCTCACCACTTAGCGGGAGTACTGGTAGACACGAGCAGTACTTC
CDR3 protein: CASSPLSGSTGRHEQYF

V gene: TRBV20-1
J gene: TRBJ2-1
D gene: TRBD2
clone size: many
CDR3 DNA: TGCAGTGCTAGGGGCGTCGTATGGGGCGGGAGATCCGATGAGCAGTTCTTC
CDR3 protein: CSARGVVWGGRSDEQFF

V gene: TRBV6-5
J gene: TRBJ1-1
D gene: TRBD1
clone size: many
CDR3 DNA: TGTGCCAGCAGGCCCGGGACAGGGAGGGGAACTGAAGCTTTCTTT
CDR3 protein: CASRPGTGRGTEAFF

V gene: TRBV6-6
J gene: TRBJ1-2
D gene: TRBD1
clone size: many
CDR3 DNA: TGTGCCAGCAGCCCCACAGGACAGGGTGGCGGCTACACCTTC
CDR3 protein: CASSPTGQGGGYTF

V gene: TRBV5-1
J gene: TRBJ2-7
D gene: TRBD1
clone size: .
CDR3 DNA: TGCGCCAGCAGCTTGGACAGGGGGTACGAGCAGTACTTC
CDR3 protein: CASSLDRGYEQYF

V gene: TRBV11-2
J gene: TRBJ2-3
D gene: TRBD2
clone size: many
CDR3 DNA: TGTGCCAGCGGAACGACGCGGGGGTTATATACGCAGTATTTT
CDR3 protein: CASGTTRGLYTQYF

V gene: TRBV12-3/TRBV12-4
J gene: TRBJ2-1
D gene: .
clone size: once
CDR3 DNA: TGTGCCAGCCGTTCGGGCAGGGGGGCCTACAATGAGCAGTTCTTC
CDR3 protein: CASRSGRGAYNEQFF

V gene: TRBV28
J gene: TRBJ2-5
D gene: TRBD2
clone size: many
CDR3 DNA: TGTGCCAGCAGTTTTTGGCTAGCGGGAGGAGGCCAAGAGACCCAGTACTTC
CDR3 protein: CASSFWLAGGGQETQYF

V gene: TRBV5-4
J gene: TRBJ2-7
D gene: TRBD2
clone size: many
CDR3 DNA: TGTGCCAGCAGCTTTTATGGGACTAGAGAGCAGTACTTC
CDR3 protein: CASSFYGTREQYF

V gene: TRBV20-1
J gene: TRBJ2-5
D gene: .
clone size: many
CDR3 DNA: TGCAGTGCTAGAAATGGACGGAATAAAGAGACCCAGTACTTC
CDR3 protein: CSARNGRNKETQYF

V gene: TRBV29-1
J gene: TRBJ2-7
D gene: TRBD1
clone size: many
CDR3 DNA: TGCAGCGTCCCGGGACAGCCGGGTGAGCAGTACTTC
CDR3 protein: CSVPGQPGEQYF

V gene: TRBV20-1
J gene: TRBJ2-1
D gene: .
clone size: few
CDR3 DNA: TGCAGTGCCACGAGGTCCGGGAGCCTCAGCTCCTACAATGAGCAGTTCTTC
CDR3 protein: CSATRSGSLSSYNEQFF

V gene: TRBV20-1
J gene: TRBJ2-5
D gene: TRBD2
clone size: many
CDR3 DNA: TGCCCCCAAGTTAAGGACCCGGGACTAGCGGTGACACGGAAAAAGACCCAGTACTTC
CDR3 protein: CPQVKDPGLAVTRKKTQYF

V gene: TRBV20-1
J gene: TRBJ2-7
D gene: TRBD1
clone size: many
CDR3 DNA: TGCAGTGCTAGAGATGGGGGAACAGGGGGCTTCTACGAGCAGTACTTC
CDR3 protein: CSARDGGTGGFYEQYF

V gene: TRBV7-9
J gene: TRBJ2-5
D gene: .
clone size: many
CDR3 DNA: TGTGCCAGCAGCTTACAGGAAGAGACCCAGTACTTC
CDR3 protein: CASSLQEETQYF

V gene: TRBV5-1
J gene: TRBJ1-1
D gene: .
clone size: many
CDR3 DNA: TGCGCCAGCAGCACCGGACAGTCTGACATGAACACTGAAGCTTTCTTT
CDR3 protein: CASSTGQSDMNTEAFF

V gene: TRBV5-1
J gene: TRBJ1-1
D gene: .
clone size: many
CDR3 DNA: TGTGCCAGCAGCTTAGAGGGAAACACTGAAGCTTTCTTT
CDR3 protein: CASSLEGNTEAFF

V gene: TRBV11-2
J gene: TRBJ2-1
D gene: .
clone size: many
CDR3 DNA: TGTGCCAGCAGCTTATCGGCGGGGGGACAGAATGAGCAGTTCTTC
CDR3 protein: CASSLSAGGQNEQFF

V gene: TRBV23-1
J gene: TRBJ2-1
D gene: .
clone size: many
CDR3 DNA: TGCGCCAGCAGTCGGCGACGGGATCGGGCCAATGAGCAGTTCTTC
CDR3 protein: CASSRRRDRANEQFF

V gene: TRBV20-1
J gene: TRBJ2-7
D gene: .
clone size: many
CDR3 DNA: TGCAGTGCTAGAGCCCACACCCGAAGGGGCTCCTACGAGCAGTACTTC
CDR3 protein: CSARAHTRRGSYEQYF

V gene: TRBV7-8
J gene: TRBJ2-1
D gene: .
clone size: few
CDR3 DNA: TGTGCCAGCAGCGGGGGCGCTGGGTTCTACAATGAGCAGTTCTTC
CDR3 protein: CASSGGAGFYNEQFF

V gene: TRBV27
J gene: TRBJ1-2
D gene: TRBD1
clone size: few
CDR3 DNA: TGTGCCAGCAGTTTGGGTTGGGGACAGGGGGCGAGCTACACCTTC
CDR3 protein: CASSLGWGQGASYTF

V gene: TRBV10-3
J gene: TRBJ2-1
D gene: .
clone size: few
CDR3 DNA: TGTGCCATCAGTGAGTCGAGGGGGGGCGGCTCCTACAATGAGCAGTTCTTC
CDR3 protein: CAISESRGGGSYNEQFF

V gene: TRBV29-1
J gene: TRBJ2-2
D gene: .
clone size: many
CDR3 DNA: TGCAGCGTTGAGGGGGATACCACCGGGGAGCTGTTTTTT
CDR3 protein: CSVEGDTTGELFF

V gene: TRBV20-1
J gene: TRBJ2-1
D gene: .
clone size: many
CDR3 DNA: TGCAGTGGACAGCCAGGGAGCTCCTACAATGAGCAGTTCTTC
CDR3 protein: CSGQPGSSYNEQFF

V gene: TRBV7-2
J gene: TRBJ2-1
D gene: TRBD2
clone size: many
CDR3 DNA: TGTGCCAGCAGCTTAGTACTAGCGGGAGAGCAGTTCTTC
CDR3 protein: CASSLVLAGEQFF

V gene: TRBV7-2
J gene: TRBJ2-1
D gene: TRBD2
clone size: many
CDR3 DNA: TGTGCCAGCAGCTTTACGGGACTAGAGAGCAATGAGCAGTTCTTC
CDR3 protein: CASSFTGLESNEQFF

V gene: TRBV18
J gene: TRBJ1-1
D gene: .
clone size: many
CDR3 DNA: TGTGCCAGCTCACCGGCAGGACAGTCGAACACTGAAGCTTTCTTT
CDR3 protein: CASSPAGQSNTEAFF

V gene: TRBV6-6
J gene: TRBJ1-5
D gene: .
clone size: many
CDR3 DNA: TGTGCCAGCAGCGAGGGCGGCAATCAGCCCCAGCATTTT
CDR3 protein: CASSEGGNQPQHF